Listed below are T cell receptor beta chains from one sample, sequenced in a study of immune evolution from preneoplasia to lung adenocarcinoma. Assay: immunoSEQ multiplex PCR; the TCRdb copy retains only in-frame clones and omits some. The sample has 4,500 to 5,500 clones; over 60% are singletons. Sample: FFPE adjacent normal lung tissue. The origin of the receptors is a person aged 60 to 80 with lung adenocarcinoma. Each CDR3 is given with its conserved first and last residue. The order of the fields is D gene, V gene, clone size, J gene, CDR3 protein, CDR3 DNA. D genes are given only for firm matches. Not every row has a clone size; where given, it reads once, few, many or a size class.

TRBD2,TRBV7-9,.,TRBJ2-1,CASSLVGLADYNEQFF,TGTGCCAGCAGCTTAGTCGGACTAGCAGACTACAATGAGCAGTTCTTC
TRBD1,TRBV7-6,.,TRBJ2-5,CASSPQGAVGETQYF,TGTGCCAGCAGCCCGCAGGGGGCGGTAGGAGAGACCCAGTACTTC
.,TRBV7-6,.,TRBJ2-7,CASRLTGSSYEQYF,TGTGCCAGCAGACTTACAGGGAGCTCCTACGAGCAGTACTTC
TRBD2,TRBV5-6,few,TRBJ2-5,CASSQNKRGWETQYF,TGTGCCAGCAGCCAAAATAAGCGGGGGTGGGAGACCCAGTACTTC
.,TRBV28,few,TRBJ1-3,CASSPGLSSGNTIYF,TGTGCCAGCAGTCCGGGGTTATCGTCTGGAAACACCATATATTTT
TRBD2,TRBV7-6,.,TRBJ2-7,CASSPGLAGGNYEQYF,TGTGCCAGCAGCCCGGGACTAGCGGGGGGGAATTACGAGCAGTACTTC
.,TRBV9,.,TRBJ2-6,CASSVASSSGANVLTF,TGTGCCAGCAGCGTAGCCTCTAGCTCTGGGGCCAACGTCCTGACTTTC
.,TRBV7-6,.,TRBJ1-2,CASSLDFRDGYTF,TGTGCCAGCAGCTTAGATTTTAGGGATGGCTACACCTTC
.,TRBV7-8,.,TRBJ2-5,CASSPQGYTDKETQYF,TGTGCCAGCAGCCCCCAGGGCTATACGGATAAAGAGACCCAGTACTTC
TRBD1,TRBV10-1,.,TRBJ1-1,CASSSGQGDAEAFF,TGCGCCAGCAGTAGTGGACAGGGGGACGCTGAAGCTTTCTTT
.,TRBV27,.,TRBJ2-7,CASSPTRDTHEQYF,TGTGCCAGCAGTCCCACCCGGGACACACACGAGCAGTACTTC
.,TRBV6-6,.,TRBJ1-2,CASSDRPTSNYGYTF,TGTGCCAGCAGTGACCGACCGACCTCTAACTATGGCTACACCTTC
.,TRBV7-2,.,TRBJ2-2,CASSSVTTGELFF,TGTGCCAGCAGCTCAGTTACCACCGGGGAGCTGTTTTTT
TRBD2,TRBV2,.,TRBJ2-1,CASSQTSGGSYNEQFF,TGTGCCAGCAGCCAGACTAGCGGGGGCTCCTACAATGAGCAGTTCTTC
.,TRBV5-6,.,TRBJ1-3,CASSLGVGTGNTIYF,TGTGCCAGCAGCTTAGGGGTGGGAACTGGAAACACCATATATTTT
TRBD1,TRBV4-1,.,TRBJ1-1,CASSQELAGQGRRNTEAFF,TGCGCCAGCAGCCAAGAATTAGCGGGACAGGGGCGTAGGAACACTGAAGCTTTCTTT
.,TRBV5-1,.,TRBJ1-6,CASSLEGDPSPLHF,TGCGCCAGCAGCTTGGAAGGGGACCCTTCACCCCTCCACTTT
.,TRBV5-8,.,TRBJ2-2,CASSRGGGELFF,TGTGCCAGCAGCCGCGGCGGTGGGGAGCTGTTTTTT
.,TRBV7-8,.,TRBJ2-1,CASRGEHEQFF,TGTGCCAGCCGAGGGGAACATGAGCAGTTCTTC
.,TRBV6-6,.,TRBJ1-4,CASSYDPSERNEKLFF,TGTGCCAGCAGTTACGACCCCTCAGAGAGAAATGAAAAACTGTTTTTT
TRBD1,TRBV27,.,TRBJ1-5,CASSLTGGSEPQHF,TGTGCCAGCAGTTTAACAGGGGGCTCGGAGCCCCAGCATTTT
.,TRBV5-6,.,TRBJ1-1,CASSVGSFRGTEAFF,TGTGCCAGCAGCGTAGGGTCCTTCAGAGGGACTGAAGCTTTCTTT
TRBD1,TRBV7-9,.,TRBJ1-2,CASSPWTGGYGYTF,TGTGCCAGCAGCCCCTGGACAGGGGGCTATGGCTACACCTTC
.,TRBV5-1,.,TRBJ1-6,CASSLLDNSPLHF,TGCGCCAGCAGCTTGTTAGATAATTCACCCCTCCACTTT
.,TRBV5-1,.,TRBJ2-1,CASSFTDEQFF,TGCGCCAGCAGCTTTACGGATGAGCAGTTCTTC
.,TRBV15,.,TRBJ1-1,CATSRGRTNTEAFF,TGTGCCACCAGCAGGGGACGGACGAACACTGAAGCTTTCTTT
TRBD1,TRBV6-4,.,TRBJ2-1,CASSDGTGGNEQFF,TGTGCCAGCAGTGACGGGACAGGGGGCAATGAGCAGTTCTTC
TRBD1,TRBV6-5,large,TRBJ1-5,CATRGGGDSQPQHF,TGTGCCACCAGGGGAGGGGGGGACAGTCAGCCCCAGCATTTT
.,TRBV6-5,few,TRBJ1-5,CASSYRLDQPQHF,TGTGCCAGCAGTTACAGGTTGGATCAGCCCCAGCATTTT
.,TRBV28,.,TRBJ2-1,CASSLVGYNEQFF,TGTGCCAGCAGTTTGGTAGGGTACAATGAGCAGTTCTTC
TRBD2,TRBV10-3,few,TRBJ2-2,CATGTSGPTGELFF,TGTGCCACCGGGACTAGCGGACCCACCGGGGAGCTGTTTTTT
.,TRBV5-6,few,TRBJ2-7,CASSYSYEQYF,TGTGCCAGCAGCTATTCCTACGAGCAGTACTTC
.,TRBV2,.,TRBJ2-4,CASNNAAKNIQYF,TGTGCCAGCAATAACGCAGCCAAAAACATTCAGTACTTC
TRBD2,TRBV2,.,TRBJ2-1,CASSEAGLAGNNEQFF,TGTGCCAGCAGTGAAGCGGGACTAGCGGGTAACAATGAGCAGTTCTTC
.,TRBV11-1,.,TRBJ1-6,CASSRGVSAPLHF,TGTGCCAGCAGTCGGGGAGTGTCGGCACCCCTCCACTTT
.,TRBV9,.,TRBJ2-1,CASSASRGAGTSSYNEQFF,TGTGCCAGCAGCGCCAGCCGGGGAGCGGGGACAAGCTCCTACAATGAGCAGTTCTTC
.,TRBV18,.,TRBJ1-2,CASSQGTSKGYTF,TGTGCCAGCTCACAAGGGACTTCCAAAGGCTACACCTTC
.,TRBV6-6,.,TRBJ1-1,CASSNRDRTEAFF,TGTGCCAGCAGTAACCGGGACCGGACTGAAGCTTTCTTT
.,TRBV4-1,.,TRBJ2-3,CASSQEAGRVGLTDTQYF,TGCGCCAGCAGCCAAGAGGCAGGGAGAGTAGGGCTCACAGATACGCAGTATTTT
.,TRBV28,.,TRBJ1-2,CASASGSGYTF,TGTGCCAGCGCATCGGGCAGCGGCTACACCTTC
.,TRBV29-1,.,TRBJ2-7,CSVEDASGNRAGEQYF,TGCAGCGTTGAAGATGCGAGCGGTAACAGGGCTGGCGAGCAGTACTTC
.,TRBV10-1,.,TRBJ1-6,CASREGIGSPLHF,TGCGCCAGCAGGGAGGGGATTGGATCACCCCTCCACTTT
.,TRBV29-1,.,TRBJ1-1,CSVEEMERTEAFF,TGCAGCGTTGAAGAGATGGAGCGCACTGAAGCTTTCTTT
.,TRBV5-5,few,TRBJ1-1,CASSSTKGTEAFF,TGTGCCAGCAGCTCAACGAAGGGGACTGAAGCTTTCTTT
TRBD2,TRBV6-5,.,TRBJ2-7,CASSPTGGSYEQYF,TGTGCCAGCAGTCCCACGGGGGGGTCCTACGAGCAGTACTTC
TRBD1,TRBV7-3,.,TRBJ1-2,CASSLRFADRDYGYTF,TGTGCCAGCAGCTTAAGATTTGCAGACAGGGACTATGGCTACACCTTC
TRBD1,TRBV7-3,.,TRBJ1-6,CASSLTGPRDSGSPLHF,TGTGCCAGCAGCTTAACCGGCCCCCGGGACAGCGGTTCACCCCTCCACTTT
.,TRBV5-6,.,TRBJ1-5,CASSLGDQPQHF,TGTGCCAGCAGCTTGGGAGATCAGCCCCAGCATTTT
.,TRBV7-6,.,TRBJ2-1,CASSSRLGGQNEQFF,TGTGCCAGCAGCAGTCGTTTGGGGGGGCAAAATGAGCAGTTCTTC
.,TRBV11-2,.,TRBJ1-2,CASSVEQGGGYTF,TGTGCCAGCAGCGTTGAACAGGGCGGTGGCTACACCTTC
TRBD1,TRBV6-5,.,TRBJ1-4,CASSYLTGGAHEKLFF,TGTGCCAGCAGTTACTTAACAGGGGGAGCCCATGAAAAACTGTTTTTT
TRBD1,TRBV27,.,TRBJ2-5,CASSLSAGTGTLITQYF,TGTGCCAGCAGTTTGTCCGCCGGGACAGGCACTCTCATAACCCAGTACTTC